This entry describes one T cell receptor (beta chain). Antigen unknown. Trimming cost V 6 bases and J 6 bases, with 15 bases left between them. Germline CDR1 SQVTM, CDR2 ANQGSEA. The CDR3 consists of 13 residues. The entry originates in a study of cytomegalovirus exposure and HLA in healthy donors. General study results and limits: The authors later found most CMV-associated TCR beta chains appeared HLA-restricted. TCR beta sequences reportedly predicted most subjects' HLA-A and HLA-B alleles accurately.

Amplification used 60 Vbeta primers and 13 Jbeta primers. This table comes from immunoSEQ multiplex PCR, and its TCRdb copy is limited to in-frame clones, with some not included. The sample has about 200,000 clones. The TCR sequence derives from a boy younger than 18 in good health and CMV-seronegative. The chain uses TRBV29-1 and TRBJ2-4; tentatively, D is TRBD1 (5 bases). The sample comprised PBMCs. The CDR3 bases are TGCAGCGTAACAGGCCGATGGGGAAACATTCAGTACTTC. As protein: CSVTGRWGNIQYF. Complete variable domain (other parts from reference TRBV29-1 and TRBJ2-4): SAVISQKPSRDICQRGTSLTIQCQVDSQVTMMFWYRQQPGQSLTLIATANQGSEATYESGFVIDKFPISRPNLTFSTLTVSNMSPEDSSIYLCSVTGRWGNIQYFGAGTRLSVL.